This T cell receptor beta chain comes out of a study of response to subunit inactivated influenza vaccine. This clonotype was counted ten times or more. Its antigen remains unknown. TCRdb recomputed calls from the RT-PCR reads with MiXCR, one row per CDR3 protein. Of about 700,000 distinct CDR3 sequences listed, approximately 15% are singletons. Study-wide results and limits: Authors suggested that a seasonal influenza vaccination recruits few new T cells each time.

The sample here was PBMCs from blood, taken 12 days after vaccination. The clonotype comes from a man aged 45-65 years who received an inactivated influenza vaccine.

CDR3: CASSLDGTGGKTQYF. For the CDR3, the DNA is TGTGCCAGCAGTTTAGATGGGACAGGGGGAAAGACCCAGTACTTC. V and J are TRBV27 and TRBJ2-5, with 11 positions matching TRBD1. CDR1 is MNHEY and CDR2 is SMNVEV in the germline V gene (reference sequence). This CDR3 has 15 amino acids. The V segment lost 2 bases and the J segment 6 bases; nucleotides outside the gene matches: 5.